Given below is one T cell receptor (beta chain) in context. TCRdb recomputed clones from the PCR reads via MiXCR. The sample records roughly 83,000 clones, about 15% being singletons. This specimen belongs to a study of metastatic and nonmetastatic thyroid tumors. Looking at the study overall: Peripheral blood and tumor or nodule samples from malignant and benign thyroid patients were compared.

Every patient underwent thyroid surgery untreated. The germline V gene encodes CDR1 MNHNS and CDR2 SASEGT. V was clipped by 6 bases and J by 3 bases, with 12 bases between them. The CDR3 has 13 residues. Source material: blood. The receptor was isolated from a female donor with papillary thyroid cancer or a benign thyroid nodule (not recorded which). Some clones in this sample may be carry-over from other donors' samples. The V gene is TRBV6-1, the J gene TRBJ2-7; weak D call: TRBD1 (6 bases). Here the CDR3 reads CASSPGTLYEQYF. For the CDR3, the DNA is TGTGCCAGCAGCCCCGGGACACTCTACGAGCAGTACTTC.